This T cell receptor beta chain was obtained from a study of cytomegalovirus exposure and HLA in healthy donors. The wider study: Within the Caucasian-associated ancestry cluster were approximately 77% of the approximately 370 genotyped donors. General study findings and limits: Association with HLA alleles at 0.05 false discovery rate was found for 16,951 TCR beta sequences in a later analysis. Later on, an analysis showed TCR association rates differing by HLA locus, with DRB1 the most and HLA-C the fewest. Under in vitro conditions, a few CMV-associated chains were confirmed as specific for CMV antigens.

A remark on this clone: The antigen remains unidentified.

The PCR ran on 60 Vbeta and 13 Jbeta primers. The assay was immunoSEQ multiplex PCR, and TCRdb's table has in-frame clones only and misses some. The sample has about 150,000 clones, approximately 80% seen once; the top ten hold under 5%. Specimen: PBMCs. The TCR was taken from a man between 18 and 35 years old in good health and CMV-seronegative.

DNA for the CDR3: TGTGCCAGCAGCTTAGTAGCGGGAATCTCAGATACGCAGTATTTT. It is translated as CASSLVAGISDTQYF. The chain recombines TRBV7-8 with TRBJ2-3, with 8 bases identical to TRBD2. The germline gives CDR1 SGHVS, CDR2 FQNEAQ. This CDR3 is 15 amino acids long. V was clipped by 1 base and J by 4 bases; unmatched bases: 4.